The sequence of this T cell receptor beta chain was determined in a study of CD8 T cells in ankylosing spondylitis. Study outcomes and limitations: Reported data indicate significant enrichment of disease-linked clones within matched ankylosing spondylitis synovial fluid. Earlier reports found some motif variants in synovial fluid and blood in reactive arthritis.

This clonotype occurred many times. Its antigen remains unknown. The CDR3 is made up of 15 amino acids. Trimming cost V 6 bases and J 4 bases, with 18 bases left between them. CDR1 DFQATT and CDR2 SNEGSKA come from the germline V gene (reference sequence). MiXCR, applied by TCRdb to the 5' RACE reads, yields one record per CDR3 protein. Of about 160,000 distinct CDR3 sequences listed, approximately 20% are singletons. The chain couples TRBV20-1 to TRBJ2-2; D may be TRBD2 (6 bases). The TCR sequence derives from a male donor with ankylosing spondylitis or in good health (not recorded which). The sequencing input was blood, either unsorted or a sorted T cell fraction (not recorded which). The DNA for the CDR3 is TGCAGTGCCCCTCAAAGACTAGGTCTCACCGGGGAGCTGTTTTTT. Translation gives CSAPQRLGLTGELFF.